Reported below is one TCR beta chain. Antigen: not known. TCR beta cDNA libraries included unique molecular identifiers. T cells numbering about 1 to 11 million yielded some 500,000 cDNA molecules. MiXCR, run by TCRdb on the PCR reads, gives a single entry per CDR3 protein. The sample has about 800,000 distinct CDR3 sequences, just under 30% seen once. V gave up 1 base and J gave up 6 bases; unmatched junction bases: 6. This CDR3 spans 15 amino acids. The germline V gene has CDR1 MGHRA and CDR2 YSYEKL. The data are from a study of post-analysis software for immune sequencing data. Findings of the study overall: Relative to controls, patients had five TRBV segments at higher frequency, with TRBV5-6, TRBV5-1 and TRBV20-1 among these. For normalized Chao1 diversity, multiple sclerosis patients scored significantly lower than controls did. Strong co-clustering by F measure was evident for samples that had been prepared in the same batch.

This receptor was identified in a girl under 18 with multiple sclerosis. The J gene is TRBJ2-3, the V gene TRBV4-1, with 8 bases that match TRBD2. Sequences were obtained from blood. The CDR3 DNA sequence: TGCGCCAGCAGCCAAGTCCAGCGGGGGATCGATACGCAGTATTTT. Protein: CASSQVQRGIDTQYF.